A single sample gave rise to the 24 T cell receptor beta chains below, sequenced in a study of T cells in Graves' hyperthyroidism and ophthalmopathy. Regions amplified from RNA transcripts were the TCR beta CDR3 regions. HTBI primers were employed in a first-round RT-PCR of the TCR CDR3. TCRdb itself ran the multiplex PCR reads through MiXCR, one entry per CDR3 protein. The profile covers around 600,000 distinct CDR3 sequences, with 15% to 19% appearing a single time and roughly 6.6% taken by the ten largest. Sequencing was done on a sample of blood. The source of these receptors is a woman aged 25-40 years with Graves' hyperthyroidism.

The chain uses TRBV10-2 and TRBJ2-5; tentative D call: TRBD1 (6 bases). The CDR3 is 11 residues long. CDR1 is WSHSY, CDR2 SAAADI, per germline. V lost 6 bases to trimming and J lost 11 bases, with 13 bases between them. The CDR3 here is CASRGTREQYF. The CDR3 DNA reads as TGCGCCAGCAGAGGGACAAGAGAGCAGTACTTC.

This clonotype appeared a few times. The gene calls are TRBV12-3 or TRBV12-4 and TRBJ1-3, with 8 nucleotides matching TRBD1. J gave up 1 base and V 6 bases, and 11 bases lay outside the gene matches. The CDR3 extends over 17 amino acids. The CDR3 spells CASSLLSGGASGNTIYF. CDR3 in DNA: TGTGCCAGCAGCCTCCTCTCAGGGGGCGCATCTGGAAACACCATATATTTT.

This chain connects TRBV20-1 to TRBJ2-7, with D possibly TRBD1 on 5 matching bases. V was trimmed by 1 base and J by 2 bases, leaving 9 bases between them. The CDR3 has 13 residues. CDR1 DFQATT and CDR2 SNEGSKA come from the germline V gene (reference sequence). CDR3: CSARVSGTYEQYF. CDR3 sequence (DNA): TGCAGTGCTAGAGTATCAGGGACCTACGAGCAGTACTTC.

This clonotype was counted between two and nine times. V is TRBV5-5 and J is TRBJ2-7; no firm D call. This CDR3 is built from 16 residues. CDR1 is SGHKS, CDR2 YYEKEE, per germline (reference sequence). V was cut by 2 bases and J by 2 bases, with 17 bases left in between. CDR3 bases: TGTGCCAGCAGCTTATCCTCACCGGGTCCCCCCTACGAGCAGTACTTC. Translation gives CASSLSSPGPPYEQYF.

A few counts support this clonotype. V usage is TRBV28 and J usage is TRBJ1-2; 7 bases map to TRBD1. CDR3 length equals 12 residues. Germline CDR1 reads MDHEN; CDR2 reads SYDVKM. The J segment lost 2 bases and the V segment lost 10 bases, leaving 4 bases of the junction unmatched. CDR3 sequence reads: CATSGQNYGYTF. CDR3 nucleotides: TGTGCCACTTCGGGACAGAACTATGGCTACACCTTC.

Regarding this clonotype: One base away lies a much larger clone, so this may be a sequencing read error. The chain joins TRBV29-1 to TRBJ2-5, with D perhaps matching TRBD2 (6 bases). V lost 3 bases and J 7 bases, leaving 18 bases between the germline ends. The germline gives CDR1 SQVTM, CDR2 ANQGSEA. The CDR3 has 14 residues. The CDR3 sequence: CSVDAGPVGPTQYF. As DNA, the CDR3 is TGCAGCGTTGATGCGGGACCTGTCGGCCCGACCCAGTACTTC.

This clonotype has a handful of counts. This rearrangement joins TRBV6-2 or TRBV6-3 to TRBJ2-2; 9 positions agree with TRBD2. The ends lost 3 bases at V and 7 bases at J; junction bases unmatched: 12. Germline CDR1 is MNHEY and CDR2 is SVGEGT. CDR3 size: 17 residues. CDR3: CASSYPSAGGPYGELFF. Written as DNA, the CDR3 is TGTGCCAGCAGTTATCCCTCGGCGGGAGGGCCGTACGGGGAGCTGTTTTTT.

There are a few counts of this clonotype. The chain combines TRBV20-1 with TRBJ2-7, with 7 bases lining up with TRBD2. CDR1 is DFQATT, CDR2 SNEGSKA, per germline (reference sequence). J gave up 3 bases and V 3 bases, and 5 bases lay outside the gene matches. The CDR3 has 13 amino acids. This CDR3 is CSASGGTFYEQYF. For the CDR3, the DNA is TGCAGTGCTAGCGGGGGGACTTTCTACGAGCAGTACTTC.

This clonotype was counted many times. This sequence joins TRBV6-5 and TRBJ2-7; 8 nucleotides agree with TRBD1. Germline V gene data show CDR1 as MNHEY and CDR2 as SVGAGI. CDR3 size: 15 residues. The ends lost 0 bases at V and 4 bases at J; junction bases unmatched: 5. In DNA form, the CDR3 reads TGTGCCAGCAGTTACTCCGGGACAGGAACTTACGAGCAGTACTTC. Its translation: CASSYSGTGTYEQYF.

The chain couples TRBV6-1 to TRBJ2-5; 7 positions agree with TRBD2. Germline V gene data show CDR1 as MNHNS and CDR2 as SASEGT. The CDR3 runs to 18 residues. V trimming: 6 bases; J trimming: 2 bases; junction bases outside the gene matches: 18. CDR3 DNA sequence: TGTGCCAGCAGCGGAAAACTAGCGAAGAGTGGAGGGCAAGAGACCCAGTACTTC. It specifies CASSGKLAKSGGQETQYF.

This clonotype showed up many times. V is TRBV28 and J is TRBJ2-7, with D tentatively TRBD1 (5 bases). Deletions cut 1 base from V and 2 bases from J, with 21 bases between. The germline V gene encodes CDR1 MDHEN and CDR2 SYDVKM. The CDR3 contains 18 residues. This CDR3 is CASSLYQTPGSLPYEQYF. The CDR3 DNA follows: TGTGCCAGCAGTTTATACCAGACTCCAGGGTCCCTTCCCTACGAGCAGTACTTC.

This clonotype was detected many times. CDR3 in amino acids: CASSLAREPKQYF. The CDR3 nucleotides are TGTGCCAGCAGCTTAGCCCGTGAGCCAAAGCAGTACTTC. The chain joins TRBV7-9 to TRBJ2-7; no reliable D call. The CDR3 totals 13 residues. Trimming took 0 bases from V and 8 from J, leaving 11 bases between them. Per the germline V gene, CDR1 is SEHNR and CDR2 is FQNEAQ (reference sequence). Full variable domain (remainder filled in from reference TRBV7-9 and TRBJ2-7): DTGVSQNPRHKITKRGQNVTFRCDPISEHNRLYWYRQTLGQGPEFLTYFQNEAQLEKSRLLSDRFSAERPKGSFSTLEIQRTEQGDSAMYLCASSLAREPKQYFGPGTRLTVT.

This clonotype was seen ten or more times. The DNA of the CDR3 is TGCAGTGCTAGTTCAGGTCGGTCTTACGAGCAGTACTTC. Translated, it gives CSASSGRSYEQYF. This chain uses TRBV20-1 with TRBJ2-7; D is ambiguous. Germline V CDR1 and CDR2: DFQATT, SNEGSKA (reference sequence). The ends were cut back, 3 bases at V and 4 bases at J, with 13 bases in the middle. The CDR3 sequence is 13 residues long.

A few counts support this clonotype. V and J are TRBV11-2 and TRBJ2-3, with 10 positions matching TRBD2. Germline values: CDR1 SGHAT, CDR2 FQNNGV. The CDR3 spans 17 residues. J lost 5 bases, V lost 6 bases, and 14 bases had no gene match. The CDR3, as DNA: TGTGCCAGCAGGTCCGAGCGGGAGGGCCTCTTTATAGATACGCAGTATTTT. It codes for CASRSEREGLFIDTQYF.

This chain uses TRBV29-1 with TRBJ2-7; D remains unclear. The length of the CDR3 is 11 residues. Germline-derived CDR1 and CDR2 are SQVTM and ANQGSEA. V lost 6 bases and J 3 bases, leaving 9 bases between the germline ends. CDR3 residues: CSVRLNYEQYF. The DNA for the CDR3 is TGCAGCGTACGATTAAACTACGAGCAGTACTTC.

This clonotype was recorded many times. V usage is TRBV28 and J usage is TRBJ2-1; 7 bases fit TRBD2. This CDR3 has 16 residues. V shed 5 bases, J shed 1 base, and the junction held 8 bases outside the gene matches. Germline CDR1 reads MDHEN; CDR2 reads SYDVKM. CDR3: CASSRLLAESYNEQFF. The DNA for the CDR3 is TGTGCCAGCAGTCGTCTTCTAGCGGAGTCCTACAATGAGCAGTTCTTC.

In its sample, this clonotype was seen a few times. The V call is TRBV12-3 or TRBV12-4, the J call TRBJ1-5; TRBD1 matches 7 bases. The CDR3 covers 15 residues. With V trimmed by 5 bases and J by 5 bases, 9 bases remained unmatched. CDR3 nucleotide sequence: TGTGCCAGCAGTACTCTTCTAAGGGGGCATCAGCCCCAGCATTTT. Translation: CASSTLLRGHQPQHF.

This clonotype was recorded many times. The chain joins TRBV20-1 to TRBJ2-1; 11 bases map to TRBD2. The CDR3 consists of 14 residues. CDR1 and CDR2 from the germline V gene are DFQATT and SNEGSKA (reference sequence). Losses at the gene ends were 6 bases for V and 9 bases for J; bases not matched to a gene: 10. CDR3 protein: CSAPDSTSGSEQFF. CDR3 DNA: TGCAGTGCCCCAGACAGCACTAGCGGGAGTGAGCAGTTCTTC.

The rearrangement uses TRBV9 and TRBJ2-7, with D maybe TRBD2 (6 bases). V was pared by 3 bases and J by 4 bases, with 11 bases between. There are 13 residues in the CDR3. From germline, CDR1 is SGDLS and CDR2 YYNGEE. The CDR3 loop is CASSENGGYEQYF. CDR3 bases: TGTGCCAGCAGCGAAAACGGGGGTTACGAGCAGTACTTC.

Ten or more counts support this clonotype. The V call is TRBV5-8, the J call TRBJ2-3; TRBD2 matches at 10 bases. CDR3 size: 15 residues. CDR1 SGHTS and CDR2 YDEGEE come from the germline V gene. The V gene end was trimmed by 0 bases and the J gene end by 3 bases; junction bases not matched to a gene: 1. The CDR3 sequence: CASSLEGLATDTQYF. The CDR3 DNA sequence: TGTGCCAGCAGCTTGGAGGGACTAGCGACAGATACGCAGTATTTT.

For this clonotype: A much larger clonotype is one base distant, so this may be a read error. For the CDR3, the DNA is TGTGCCACCAGTGACCCCAGGACAGGGGTTGAGCAGTTCTTC. The encoded protein is CATSDPRTGVEQFF. The chain has TRBV24-1 and TRBJ2-1, with TRBD1 identical over 9 bases. Germline loops: CDR1 KGHDR, CDR2 SFDVKD. The CDR3 totals 14 residues. V lost 4 bases and J lost 9; bases outside the gene matches: 6.

This clonotype was seen a few times. This chain joins TRBV7-9 and TRBJ1-1; D is uncertain. Germline lookup yields CDR1 SEHNR and CDR2 FQNEAQ (reference sequence). The V end lost 8 bases, the J end lost 4 bases, and 17 bases lay between the germline ends. This CDR3 spans 14 amino acids. CDR3 in amino acids: CASSTPEVATEAFF. CDR3 coding DNA: TGTGCCAGCTCCACCCCCGAGGTGGCCACTGAAGCTTTCTTT.

This clonotype came up a few times. The rearrangement joins TRBV20-1 to TRBJ1-2, with 8 positions matching TRBD1. Germline CDR1 is DFQATT and CDR2 is SNEGSKA (reference sequence). V lost 1 base to trimming and J lost 8 bases; unmatched junction nucleotides: 15. The CDR3 runs to 16 residues. Here the CDR3 reads CSARASRTGLSGGYTF. CDR3 bases: TGCAGTGCTAGAGCATCTAGGACAGGGTTGAGTGGGGGCTACACCTTC.

This chain connects TRBV28 to TRBJ2-1; TRBD2 aligns across 16 bases. Looked up from germline, CDR1 is MDHEN and CDR2 is SYDVKM. The CDR3 consists of 16 residues. The ends lost 5 bases at V and 10 bases at J; junction bases unmatched: 8. Written as DNA, the CDR3 is TGTGCCAGCAGTACCCATACGGGACTAGCGGGAGGGGAGCAGTTCTTC. Its translation: CASSTHTGLAGGEQFF.